The source of this TCR beta chain is a study of siplizumab effects on memory and regulatory T cells. Study-wide results and caveats: Naive T cells, seemingly more diverse than memory cells, seemed major alloresponse contributors.

The V and J ends lost 6 bases and 4 bases respectively, with 9 bases between them. Looked up from germline, CDR1 is MNHGY and CDR2 is SVAAGI. The CDR3 has 12 residues. The assay was immunoSEQ multiplex PCR, and TCRdb's table has in-frame clones only and misses some. The table has tens of thousands of clones, roughly nine tenths seen once. In regard to this clone: What it binds is unknown.

This receptor was taken from a human donor in good health. Source material: naive CD8+ T cells sorted from blood. The chain couples TRBV6-9 to TRBJ1-2; D not resolved. Here the CDR3 DNA reads TGTGCCAGCAGGCGGGATATCTATGGCTACACCTTC. It codes for CASRRDIYGYTF.